This is a list of T cell receptor beta chains from one sample in a study of T cell responses to AZD1222 COVID-19 vaccine. The assay was immunoSEQ multiplex PCR, and TCRdb's table has in-frame clones only and misses some. Of over 120,000 clones listed, roughly 92% were seen once; the top ten hold approximately 5.4%. Sequencing was performed on peripheral blood, taken on day 0 of AZD1222 vaccination. These receptor sequences come from an adult in good health. Both conserved end residues are part of each CDR3. A D gene is named only where the DNA matches it firmly. A row's size may be missing; if present it is once, few, many or a size class.

>15|TRBV4-2|TRBJ2-7|NA|NA
CASSQETGSAYEQYF
TGTGCCAGCAGCCAAGAAACAGGTAGCGCCTACGAGCAGTACTTC
>14|TRBV7-8|TRBJ1-2|NA|NA
CASSSSGVWDGYTF
TGTGCCAGCAGCTCTTCAGGGGTTTGGGATGGCTACACCTTC
>15|TRBV19|TRBJ2-5|NA|NA
CASSIPGMLQETQYF
TGTGCCAGTAGTATACCAGGGATGTTACAAGAGACCCAGTACTTC
>16|TRBV6-1|TRBJ1-2|NA|NA
CASSEESLTLNYGYTF
TGTGCCAGCAGTGAAGAGTCCCTGACACTGAACTATGGCTACACCTTC
>16|TRBV6-5|TRBJ2-6|NA|NA
CASSYLKGSGANVLTF
TGTGCCAGCAGTTACTTGAAGGGCTCTGGGGCCAACGTCCTGACTTTC
>15|TRBV11-3|TRBJ2-3|NA|TRBD1
CASSSLGQGADTQYF
TGTGCCAGCAGCTCCCTTGGACAGGGGGCAGATACGCAGTATTTT
>14|TRBV7-6|TRBJ1-6|NA|NA
CASSQQVVDSPLHF
TGTGCCAGCAGCCAACAGGTGGTGGATTCACCCCTCCACTTT
>15|TRBV5-1|TRBJ2-1|NA|TRBD1
CASSSGQLSYNEQFF
TGCGCCAGCAGCTCGGGACAGCTCTCCTACAATGAGCAGTTCTTC
>13|TRBV10-3|TRBJ2-3|NA|NA
CAISDREGDTQYF
TGTGCCATCAGTGACCGGGAAGGAGATACGCAGTATTTT
>17|TRBV28|TRBJ1-5|NA|NA
CASSLTPGLLFGQPQHF
TGTGCCAGCAGTTTAACACCGGGACTTCTTTTCGGTCAGCCCCAGCATTTT
>15|TRBV5-1|TRBJ1-1|NA|TRBD1
CASSKAGGADTEAFF
TGCGCCAGCAGCAAGGCAGGGGGCGCGGACACTGAAGCTTTCTTT
>14|TRBV6-6|TRBJ1-2|NA|NA
CASRQGSGDYGYTF
TGTGCCAGCAGACAGGGATCGGGAGACTATGGCTACACCTTC
>16|TRBV5-1|TRBJ2-1|NA|TRBD2
CASSLTGTSAYNEQFF
TGCGCCAGCAGCTTGACGGGGACTAGCGCTTACAATGAGCAGTTCTTC
>15|TRBV7-9|TRBJ1-4|NA|TRBD1
CASSPMGTVNEKLFF
TGTGCCAGCAGCCCCATGGGGACAGTAAATGAAAAACTGTTTTTT
>13|TRBV10-3|TRBJ2-7|NA|NA
CASGLGGNYEQYF
TGTGCCAGCGGACTGGGGGGAAACTACGAGCAGTACTTC
>13|TRBV9|TRBJ1-3|NA|NA
CASSAYSGNTIYF
TGTGCCAGCAGCGCCTACTCTGGAAACACCATATATTTT
>14|TRBV5-6|TRBJ1-1|NA|TRBD1
CASSTTGATAEAFF
TGTGCCAGCAGCACAACAGGGGCGACCGCTGAAGCTTTCTTT
>15|TRBV6-4|TRBJ2-3|few|TRBD2
CASSGLAGAVDTQYF
TGTGCCAGCAGCGGACTAGCGGGAGCGGTAGATACGCAGTATTTT
>12|TRBV7-9|TRBJ1-1|NA|NA
CASSFVVAEAFF
TGTGCCAGCAGCTTTGTAGTGGCTGAAGCTTTCTTT
>13|TRBV27|TRBJ1-5|NA|NA
CASSLGYNQPQHF
TGTGCCAGCAGTTTGGGATATAATCAGCCCCAGCATTTT
>15|TRBV7-8|TRBJ1-2|NA|TRBD1
CASSLRQGYNYGYTF
TGTGCCAGCAGCTTAAGACAGGGCTATAACTATGGCTACACCTTC
>15|TRBV6-6|TRBJ1-1|NA|TRBD1
CASSYAGQLNTEAFF
TGTGCCAGCAGCTATGCGGGACAGTTAAACACTGAAGCTTTCTTT
>16|TRBV6-1|TRBJ1-6|NA|NA
CASSDEQALYNSPLHF
TGTGCCAGCAGTGACGAACAAGCTCTGTATAATTCACCCCTCCACTTT
>15|TRBV1|TRBJ2-1|once|NA
CTSSQETSNGGGKFF
TGCACCAGCAGCCAAGAAACCTCTAACGGGGGCGGTAAGTTCTTC
>19|TRBV7-2|TRBJ1-6|once|TRBD1
CASSPAPLDRGGYNSPLHF
TGTGCCAGCAGCCCAGCCCCATTAGACAGGGGCGGTTATAATTCACCCCTCCACTTT
>13|TRBV6-5|TRBJ1-2|NA|NA
CASSYGRGYGYTF
TGTGCCAGCAGTTACGGCAGGGGATATGGCTACACCTTC
>14|TRBV5-6|TRBJ1-1|NA|NA
CASSWVARGVEAFF
TGTGCCAGCAGCTGGGTTGCCAGGGGAGTCGAAGCTTTCTTT
>15|TRBV28|TRBJ1-2|NA|NA
CASSSGHWGVGGYTF
TGTGCCAGCAGTTCCGGACATTGGGGGGTGGGTGGCTACACCTTC
>15|TRBV19|TRBJ1-6|NA|NA
CASRAGRNYNSPLHF
TGTGCCAGTAGGGCAGGGCGGAACTATAATTCACCCCTCCACTTT
>12|TRBV7-2|TRBJ1-2|NA|NA
CASSLEGYGYTF
TGTGCCAGCAGCTTAGAGGGGTATGGCTACACCTTC
>16|TRBV7-6|TRBJ2-1|NA|TRBD1
CASSLVGTGTYNEQFF
TGTGCCAGCAGCTTAGTTGGGACAGGGACCTACAATGAGCAGTTCTTC